This is a list of T cell receptor beta chains from one sample in a study of identical twins. TCRdb used MiXCR to reprocess the 5' RACE reads, holding one entry per CDR3 protein. The repertoire includes roughly 690,000 distinct CDR3 sequences, around 5.7% of them detected once, and around 1.9% sits in the top ten. Sequenced material: naive T cells sorted from blood. These receptors were taken from a man between 18 and 29 years old in good health. The CDR3 runs from the conserved cysteine through the conserved F or W. The order of the fields is D gene, V gene, clone size, J gene, CDR3 protein, CDR3 DNA. The D gene is left open where the match is weak. A row's size may be missing; if present it is once, few, many or a size class.

D gene: TRBD1
V gene: TRBV12-3/TRBV12-4
clone size: .
J gene: TRBJ1-3
CDR3 protein: CASSRQGDTIYF
CDR3 DNA: TGTGCCAGCAGTCGACAGGGGGACACCATATATTTT

D gene: .
V gene: TRBV28
clone size: many
J gene: TRBJ2-3
CDR3 protein: CASKRDPQDTQYF
CDR3 DNA: TGTGCCAGCAAGAGGGACCCGCAGGATACGCAGTATTTT

D gene: .
V gene: TRBV20-1
clone size: many
J gene: TRBJ2-3
CDR3 protein: CSARGGRGVADTQYF
CDR3 DNA: TGCAGTGCTAGAGGAGGACGCGGAGTCGCAGATACGCAGTATTTT

D gene: TRBD1
V gene: TRBV6-2/TRBV6-3
clone size: many
J gene: TRBJ2-1
CDR3 protein: CASTQGGSLNEQFF
CDR3 DNA: TGTGCCAGCACCCAAGGGGGCAGCCTCAATGAGCAGTTCTTC

D gene: TRBD2
V gene: TRBV5-6
clone size: many
J gene: TRBJ2-3
CDR3 protein: CASSLPRRAGATQYF
CDR3 DNA: TGTGCCAGCAGCCTGCCCCGGAGAGCGGGAGCTACGCAGTATTTT

D gene: TRBD1
V gene: TRBV12-3/TRBV12-4
clone size: many
J gene: TRBJ2-1
CDR3 protein: CASRPHRGPSYNEQFF
CDR3 DNA: TGTGCCAGCAGACCTCACAGGGGGCCCTCCTACAATGAGCAGTTCTTC

D gene: TRBD1
V gene: TRBV4-1
clone size: many
J gene: TRBJ1-4
CDR3 protein: CASSQNQGGNEKLFF
CDR3 DNA: TGCGCCAGCAGCCAGAACCAGGGGGGTAATGAAAAACTGTTTTTT

D gene: .
V gene: TRBV6-2/TRBV6-3
clone size: many
J gene: TRBJ2-7
CDR3 protein: CASTSPTVYEQYF
CDR3 DNA: TGTGCCAGCACCTCCCCCACAGTCTACGAGCAGTACTTC

D gene: .
V gene: TRBV10-3
clone size: many
J gene: TRBJ2-3
CDR3 protein: CAIRSPDTQYF
CDR3 DNA: TGTGCCATCCGGTCGCCGGATACGCAGTATTTT

D gene: TRBD2
V gene: TRBV29-1
clone size: many
J gene: TRBJ2-1
CDR3 protein: CSAPGLAGGYEQFF
CDR3 DNA: TGCAGCGCCCCGGGACTAGCGGGAGGTTATGAGCAGTTCTTC

D gene: TRBD1
V gene: TRBV19
clone size: .
J gene: TRBJ2-1
CDR3 protein: CASLSDRRNNEQFF
CDR3 DNA: TGTGCCAGTTTATCGGACAGGCGGAACAATGAGCAGTTCTTC

D gene: TRBD2
V gene: TRBV20-1
clone size: many
J gene: TRBJ2-1
CDR3 protein: CSASPGRALGSYNEQFF
CDR3 DNA: TGCAGTGCTAGTCCGGGGAGGGCCCTTGGATCCTACAATGAGCAGTTCTTC

D gene: .
V gene: TRBV28
clone size: few
J gene: TRBJ2-2
CDR3 protein: CASRSWAPLTTNTGELFF
CDR3 DNA: TGTGCCAGCAGGAGTTGGGCCCCGTTGACGACGAACACCGGGGAGCTGTTTTTT

D gene: .
V gene: TRBV5-4
clone size: .
J gene: TRBJ1-3
CDR3 protein: CASSLGSQVANTIYF
CDR3 DNA: TGTGCCAGCAGCTTGGGGTCTCAGGTGGCAAACACCATATATTTT

D gene: .
V gene: TRBV18
clone size: few
J gene: TRBJ2-3
CDR3 protein: CASSPSTGGNTGYF
CDR3 DNA: TGTGCCAGCTCACCCTCGACCGGCGGCAATACGGGGTATTTT

D gene: TRBD1
V gene: TRBV6-2/TRBV6-3
clone size: .
J gene: TRBJ2-5
CDR3 protein: CASSTLRDRVETQYF
CDR3 DNA: TGTGCCAGCAGTACCCTCCGGGACAGGGTTGAGACCCAGTACTTC

D gene: .
V gene: TRBV27
clone size: .
J gene: TRBJ1-1
CDR3 protein: CASSFRGGPTEAFF
CDR3 DNA: TGTGCCAGCAGTTTCCGGGGGGGGCCCACTGAAGCTTTCTTT

D gene: .
V gene: TRBV5-1
clone size: many
J gene: TRBJ2-1
CDR3 protein: CASSPLGGSYNEQFF
CDR3 DNA: TGCGCCAGCAGCCCTTTGGGTGGCTCCTACAATGAGCAGTTCTTC

D gene: .
V gene: TRBV11-2
clone size: few
J gene: TRBJ1-5
CDR3 protein: CASSSTGTMKFTAQPQHF
CDR3 DNA: TGTGCCAGCAGCTCCACCGGGACTATGAAATTTACGGCCCAGCCCCAGCATTTT

D gene: TRBD2
V gene: TRBV12-3/TRBV12-4
clone size: few
J gene: TRBJ2-1
CDR3 protein: CASSSGTSHKGEQFF
CDR3 DNA: TGTGCCAGCAGCTCCGGGACTAGTCATAAGGGTGAGCAGTTCTTC

D gene: .
V gene: TRBV12-3/TRBV12-4
clone size: many
J gene: TRBJ1-4
CDR3 protein: CASSPDRSNEKLFF
CDR3 DNA: TGTGCCAGCAGTCCCGACAGGAGTAATGAAAAACTGTTTTTT

D gene: .
V gene: TRBV5-1
clone size: .
J gene: TRBJ2-1
CDR3 protein: CASSYLRDEQFF
CDR3 DNA: TGCGCCAGCAGCTACCTTCGGGATGAGCAGTTCTTC

D gene: TRBD1
V gene: TRBV7-9
clone size: many
J gene: TRBJ1-3
CDR3 protein: CASSSDRVGNTIYF
CDR3 DNA: TGTGCCAGCAGCAGTGACAGGGTTGGAAACACCATATATTTT

D gene: TRBD1
V gene: TRBV7-6
clone size: .
J gene: TRBJ1-2
CDR3 protein: CASSLGDRDSALYGYTF
CDR3 DNA: TGTGCCAGCAGCTTAGGGGACCGGGACAGTGCCCTCTATGGCTACACCTTC

D gene: .
V gene: TRBV13
clone size: many
J gene: TRBJ1-1
CDR3 protein: CASSQDNTEAFF
CDR3 DNA: TGTGCCAGCAGCCAAGACAACACTGAAGCTTTCTTT

D gene: .
V gene: TRBV7-8
clone size: many
J gene: TRBJ1-5
CDR3 protein: CASSLGDLSNQPQHF
CDR3 DNA: TGTGCCAGCAGCTTGGGGGATCTTAGCAATCAGCCCCAGCATTTT

D gene: .
V gene: TRBV5-1
clone size: many
J gene: TRBJ1-2
CDR3 protein: CASSLGSTYGYTF
CDR3 DNA: TGCGCCAGCAGCTTGGGCAGTACCTATGGCTACACCTTC

D gene: TRBD1
V gene: TRBV10-3
clone size: many
J gene: TRBJ2-4
CDR3 protein: CAVGTVAKNIQYF
CDR3 DNA: TGTGCCGTTGGGACAGTAGCCAAAAACATTCAGTACTTC

D gene: .
V gene: TRBV4-3
clone size: .
J gene: TRBJ1-4
CDR3 protein: CASSQSGRVNEKLFF
CDR3 DNA: TGCGCCAGCAGCCAAAGCGGGAGAGTTAATGAAAAACTGTTTTTT

D gene: .
V gene: TRBV5-5
clone size: few
J gene: TRBJ1-1
CDR3 protein: CASSLMPGDVSENTEAFF
CDR3 DNA: TGTGCCAGCAGCTTGATGCCGGGGGACGTCTCTGAGAACACTGAAGCTTTCTTT

D gene: .
V gene: TRBV12-3/TRBV12-4
clone size: .
J gene: TRBJ1-5
CDR3 protein: CASSASGDSQPQHF
CDR3 DNA: TGTGCCAGCAGTGCTTCGGGGGATAGTCAGCCCCAGCATTTT